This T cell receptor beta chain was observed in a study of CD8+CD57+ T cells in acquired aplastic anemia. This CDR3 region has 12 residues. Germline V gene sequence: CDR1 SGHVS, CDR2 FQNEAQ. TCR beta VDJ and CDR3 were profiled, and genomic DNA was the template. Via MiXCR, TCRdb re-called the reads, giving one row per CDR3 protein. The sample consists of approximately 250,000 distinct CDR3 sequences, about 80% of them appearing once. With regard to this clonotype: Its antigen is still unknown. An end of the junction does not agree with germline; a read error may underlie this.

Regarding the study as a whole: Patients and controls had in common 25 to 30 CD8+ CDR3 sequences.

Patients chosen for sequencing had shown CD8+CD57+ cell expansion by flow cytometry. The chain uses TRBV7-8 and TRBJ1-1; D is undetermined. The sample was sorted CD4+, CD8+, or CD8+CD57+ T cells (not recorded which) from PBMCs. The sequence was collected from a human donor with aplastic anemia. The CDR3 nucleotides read TGTGCCACCAGCTCAGATCCAACTGAAGCTTTCTTT. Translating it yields CATSSDPTEAFF.